Each of the 19 T cell receptor beta chains below was sequenced from the same sample in a study of CD8 T cells in ankylosing spondylitis. TCRdb independently ran MiXCR on the 5' RACE reads; one entry per CDR3 protein. The table shows 150,000 to 200,000 distinct CDR3 sequences, with 15% to 20% occurring only once. Specimen: blood, either unsorted or a sorted T cell fraction (not recorded which). These receptors came from a male donor aged 5-29 years with ankylosing spondylitis or in good health (not recorded which).

This clonotype occurred many times. V is TRBV20-1 and J is TRBJ2-6; maybe TRBD1 (6 bases). V shed 0 bases and J shed 2 bases, with 8 bases lying between them. This CDR3 has 15 residues. The germline V gene has CDR1 DFQATT and CDR2 SNEGSKA (reference sequence). The CDR3 reads CSARDYRAGANVLTF. The CDR3 DNA reads as TGCAGTGCTAGAGATTACAGGGCTGGGGCCAACGTCCTGACTTTC.

The chain is built from TRBV30 and TRBJ2-1, with D hard to call. The CDR3 contains 16 residues. V lost 1 base and J lost 0, with 13 bases in between. Germline CDR1 is GTSNPN and CDR2 is SVGIG (reference sequence). The CDR3 DNA reads TGTGCCTGGAGTGGGTCTAGAACCACCTCCTACAATGAGCAGTTCTTC. It translates to CAWSGSRTTSYNEQFF.

This clonotype was counted at least ten times. V is TRBV20-1 and J is TRBJ1-1; D is uncertain. This CDR3 has 13 amino acids. Per germline, CDR1 DFQATT and CDR2 SNEGSKA (reference sequence). The CDR3 DNA sequence: TGCAGCTTGCTCGGAGGCGGCTTAGAAGGAGCTTTCTTT. Protein: CSLLGGGLEGAFF.

This clonotype was seen at least ten times. Here the CDR3 reads CASSLGRTSNTEAFF. The CDR3 DNA reads TGTGCCAGCAGTTTAGGACGGACCTCGAACACTGAAGCTTTCTTT. The gene calls are TRBV27 and TRBJ1-1, with unresolved D. V was cut by 2 bases and J by 1 base, with 11 bases left in between. CDR1 is MNHEY, CDR2 SMNVEV, per germline (reference sequence). CDR3 length: 15 residues.

The rearrangement links TRBV20-1 to TRBJ1-1; 10 bases fit TRBD1. V shed 5 bases, J shed 3 bases, and the junction held 9 bases outside the gene matches. This CDR3 is built from 15 residues. Per the germline V gene, CDR1 is DFQATT and CDR2 is SNEGSKA (reference sequence). The CDR3 loop reads CSAHLTGTGDTEAFF. CDR3 DNA: TGCAGTGCTCACCTAACCGGGACAGGGGACACTGAAGCTTTCTTT.

This clonotype showed up many times. The chain uses TRBV7-2 and TRBJ2-1; 14 bases are a match to TRBD2. The CDR3 is 15 residues long. The V and J ends lost 2 bases and 7 bases, in that order; junction bases with no gene match: 1. The germline V gene encodes CDR1 SGHTA and CDR2 FQGNSA. The DNA for the CDR3 is TGTGCCAGCAGCTTAAGACTAGCGGGAGGGAATGAGCAGTTCTTC. Translation gives CASSLRLAGGNEQFF.

This chain uses TRBV7-9 with TRBJ2-7; the D gene is possibly TRBD2 (8 bases). Trimming stripped 5 bases from V and 0 bases from J, with 20 bases between. CDR1 SEHNR and CDR2 FQNEAQ come from the germline V gene (reference sequence). The CDR3 consists of 17 residues. The CDR3, as DNA: TGTGCCAGCAGCCCACCCGGGGACAGCGGGAGCTCCTACGAGCAGTACTTC. It yields the protein CASSPPGDSGSSYEQYF.

This clonotype has at least ten counts. V is TRBV7-2 and J is TRBJ1-3, with 10 nucleotides matching TRBD1. This CDR3 region has 16 residues. The germline V gene encodes CDR1 SGHTA and CDR2 FQGNSA. V was clipped by 4 bases and J by 1 base; unmatched bases: 4. CDR3 residues: CASSSPGQGSGNTIYF. DNA of the CDR3: TGTGCCAGCAGCTCTCCGGGACAGGGGTCTGGAAACACCATATATTTT.

This clonotype was seen many times. V and J are TRBV27 and TRBJ2-7; D unclear. Germline values: CDR1 MNHEY, CDR2 SMNVEV (reference sequence). V lost 5 bases and J 4 bases, leaving 12 bases between the germline ends. The CDR3 is 13 residues long. This CDR3 reads CASSTIGVYEQYV. CDR3 sequence (DNA): TGTGCCAGCAGTACTATTGGAGTATACGAGCAGTACGTC.

This clonotype occurred many times. V usage is TRBV7-9 and J usage is TRBJ2-1; unclear D gene. Germline loops: CDR1 SEHNR, CDR2 FQNEAQ (reference sequence). V lost 3 bases and J lost 12, with 15 bases in between. The CDR3 totals 13 residues. This CDR3 reads CASSFNPGVLQFF. The CDR3 bases are TGTGCCAGCAGCTTCAACCCCGGAGTATTGCAGTTCTTC.

This clonotype was seen at least ten times. The chain recombines TRBV12-3 or TRBV12-4 with TRBJ2-1; 8 nucleotides agree with TRBD2. V shed 2 bases and J 6 bases; nucleotides not matched to a gene: 9. The CDR3 consists of 16 residues. CDR3 sequence (DNA): TGTGCCAGCAGTTTATCCCCGGGAGGGCCCACCAATGAGCAGTTCTTC. Translating it yields CASSLSPGGPTNEQFF.

In its sample, this clonotype was seen many times. The CDR3 DNA follows: TGCGCCAGCAGCTTGGTAGCGGGAGGTCAAGAGACCCAGTACTTC. Translation: CASSLVAGGQETQYF. The genes are TRBV5-1 and TRBJ2-5; 10 positions match TRBD2. The ends lost 0 bases at V and 2 bases at J; junction bases unmatched: 1. The CDR3 is 15 residues long. Germline V gene data show CDR1 as SGHRS and CDR2 as YFSETQ.

This clonotype has more than one count but fewer than ten. CDR3 in DNA: TGCGCCAGTACAGAGGCCCAAGAGACCCAGTACTTC. It specifies CASTEAQETQYF. The chain links TRBV5-1 to TRBJ2-5; no reliable D call. Germline CDR1 SGHRS, CDR2 YFSETQ. V was shortened by 8 bases and J by 1 base, with 9 bases between the two germline ends. The CDR3 contains 12 residues.

This clonotype was seen ten or more times. V usage is TRBV7-9 and J usage is TRBJ2-1; TRBD2 is a possible D gene (6 bases). Trimming took off 5 bases at V and 13 bases at J, with 12 bases between the two ends. The CDR3 contains 11 residues. The germline CDR1 and CDR2 sequences are SEHNR and FQNEAQ (reference sequence). The CDR3 region is CASSQDYRQFF. The DNA for the CDR3 is TGTGCCAGCAGCCAGGACTACAGACAGTTCTTC.

This clonotype was seen many times. The V and J genes are TRBV11-2 and TRBJ2-7; a possible D gene is TRBD1 (6 bases). The CDR3 loop spans 14 amino acids. Per the germline V gene, CDR1 is SGHAT and CDR2 is FQNNGV. CDR3 nucleotide sequence: TGTGCCAGCAGCTACTCTGACAGGTCCTCCGAGCAGTACGTC. It specifies CASSYSDRSSEQYV.

This clonotype was counted at least ten times. The chain combines TRBV6-9 with TRBJ1-5, with no clear D. Per the germline V gene, CDR1 is MNHGY and CDR2 is SVAAGI. The CDR3 is 15 amino acids. The V end lost 1 base, the J end lost 0 bases, and 7 bases lay between the germline ends. The CDR3 nucleotides read TGTGCCAGCAGTTATTTAGAGGGTAGCAATCAGCCCCAGCATTTT. This encodes CASSYLEGSNQPQHF.

This clonotype was found many times. V is TRBV3-1 and J is TRBJ1-4, with unresolved D. Trimming left V 0 bases short and J 5 bases short, with 16 bases between. CDR3 size: 17 residues. Germline assignment: CDR1 LGHDT and CDR2 YNNKEL (reference sequence). CDR3 in DNA: TGTGCCAGCAGCCAAGATCGACCCTCTAGGATAAATGAAAAACTGTTTTTT. Translated, it gives CASSQDRPSRINEKLFF.

This clonotype was recorded at least ten times. The gene calls are TRBV19 and TRBJ1-6; D gene uncertain. This CDR3 is built from 14 residues. Looked up from germline, CDR1 is LNHDA and CDR2 is SQIVND (reference sequence). The germline V and J ends were trimmed by 5 bases and 7 bases, with 12 bases remaining between them. CDR3 loop: CASSATGENSPLHF. DNA of the CDR3: TGTGCCAGTAGTGCAACGGGTGAGAATTCACCCCTCCACTTT.

This clonotype was detected ten times or more. V usage is TRBV3-1 and J usage is TRBJ2-1; no clear D gene. This CDR3 is 11 amino acids long. Trimming took 7 bases from V and 10 from J, leaving 11 bases between them. Germline lookup yields CDR1 LGHDT and CDR2 YNNKEL (reference sequence). The CDR3 reads CASTSVREQFF. The CDR3 DNA sequence: TGTGCCAGCACCTCAGTGAGGGAGCAGTTCTTC.